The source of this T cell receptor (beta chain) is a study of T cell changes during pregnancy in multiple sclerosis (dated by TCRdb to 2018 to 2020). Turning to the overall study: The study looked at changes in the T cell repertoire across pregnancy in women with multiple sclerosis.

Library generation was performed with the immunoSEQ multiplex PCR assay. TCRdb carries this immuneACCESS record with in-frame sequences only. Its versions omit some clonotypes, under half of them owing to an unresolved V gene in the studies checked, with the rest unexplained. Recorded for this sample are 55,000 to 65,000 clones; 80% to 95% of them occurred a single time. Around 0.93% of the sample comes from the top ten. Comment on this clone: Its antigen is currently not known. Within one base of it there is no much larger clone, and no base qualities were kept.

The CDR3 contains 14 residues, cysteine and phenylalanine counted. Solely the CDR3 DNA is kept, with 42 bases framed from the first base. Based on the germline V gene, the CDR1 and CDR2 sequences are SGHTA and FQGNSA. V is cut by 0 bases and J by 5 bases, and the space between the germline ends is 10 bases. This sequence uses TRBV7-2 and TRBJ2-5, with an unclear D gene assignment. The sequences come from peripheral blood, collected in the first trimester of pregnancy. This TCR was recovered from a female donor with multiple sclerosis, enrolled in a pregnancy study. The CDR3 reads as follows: CASSLAGRWETQYF. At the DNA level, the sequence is TGTGCCAGCAGCTTAGCGGGCAGATGGGAGACCCAGTACTTC.